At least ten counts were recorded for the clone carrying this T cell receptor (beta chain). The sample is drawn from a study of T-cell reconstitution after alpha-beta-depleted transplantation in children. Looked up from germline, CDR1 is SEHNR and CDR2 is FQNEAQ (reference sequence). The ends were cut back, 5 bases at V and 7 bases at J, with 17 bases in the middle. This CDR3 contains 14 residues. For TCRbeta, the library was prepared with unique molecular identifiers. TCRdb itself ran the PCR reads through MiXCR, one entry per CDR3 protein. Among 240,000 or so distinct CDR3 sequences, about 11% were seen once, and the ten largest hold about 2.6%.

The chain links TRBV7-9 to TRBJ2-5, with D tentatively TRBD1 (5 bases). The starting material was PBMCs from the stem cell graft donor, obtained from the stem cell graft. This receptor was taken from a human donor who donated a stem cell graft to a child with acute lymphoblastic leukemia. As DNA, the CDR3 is TGTGCCAGCAGCCGACAGTCAACCGGTAGGACCCAGTACTTC. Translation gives CASSRQSTGRTQYF.